This T cell receptor beta chain was observed in a study of OX40 agonist ivuxolimab in advanced cancers. Study details: Age averaged about 66 years (range roughly 20 to 90), and less than 85% were male. General study results and limits: At doses 0.1 to 3.0 mg/kg, CD4+ and CD8+ clones expanded. A proportion of nonresponders additionally exhibited low normalized T-cell clonal expansion.

V was shortened by 3 bases and J by 2 bases, with 17 bases between the two germline ends. CDR1 is SGHAT and CDR2 is FQDESV in the germline V gene (reference sequence). This CDR3 spans 16 amino acids. This clone is a singleton in its sample. Antigen: not known. The protocol was immunoSEQ multiplex PCR, while the TCRdb copy is restricted to in-frame clones and leaves out a portion. The sample records approximately 27,000 clones, roughly 87% being singletons. The input for sequencing was CD4+ or CD8+ T cells sorted from blood, taken in a trial of the OX40 agonist ivuxolimab. The sequence was obtained from an adult with an advanced solid tumor such as melanoma, head and neck, liver or kidney cancer. The V call is TRBV11-1, the J call TRBJ2-7; tentatively, D is TRBD1 or TRBD2 (6 bases each). The CDR3 DNA sequence: TGTGCCAGCAGCTTGTCGGGGGCCGTCAGGGCCTACGAGCAGTACTTC. Translation gives CASSLSGAVRAYEQYF.